One and the same sample provided the 24 T cell receptor beta chains below, sequenced in a study of blood T cell repertoires in COVID-19. Sequenced by immunoSEQ multiplex PCR; TCRdb stores in-frame clones only, minus some. Among around 310,000 clones listed, approximately 87% were seen once. The sequenced sample consisted of peripheral blood. These receptors were collected from a woman between 45 and 60 years old with active or convalescent COVID-19.

Concerning this clone: The sample holds other DNA sequences that translate to the same CDR3. V usage is TRBV9 and J usage is TRBJ2-5, with 11 bases lining up with TRBD2. CDR1 SGDLS and CDR2 YYNGEE come from the germline V gene. The trim removed 2 bases at V and 3 bases at J, leaving 6 bases unmatched. The CDR3 length is 16 residues. The CDR3 DNA reads TGTGCCAGCAGCGTTCGTCCTAGCGGGGGGAAAGAGACCCAGTACTTC. Residues: CASSVRPSGGKETQYF. The full variable domain, with the rest looked up from reference TRBV9 and TRBJ2-5, is DSGVTQTPKHLITATGQRVTLRCSPRSGDLSVYWYQQSLDQGLQFLIQYYNGEERAKGNILERFSAQQFPDLHSELNLSSLELGDSALYFCASSVRPSGGKETQYFGPGTRLLVL.

The chain has TRBV19 and TRBJ2-3; D might be TRBD2 (5 bases). Germline V gene data show CDR1 as LNHDA and CDR2 as SQIVND (reference sequence). The CDR3 extends over 17 amino acids. V lost 9 bases and J 0 bases, leaving 22 bases between the germline ends. In nucleotides, the CDR3 is TGTGCCAGCACAACTAGGGTTGGCGCAAGCAGCACAGATACGCAGTATTTT. Translating gives CASTTRVGASSTDTQYF.

V is TRBV6-5 and J is TRBJ1-2; 8 nucleotides line up with TRBD1. J was trimmed by 4 bases and V by 8 bases; bases with no gene match: 12. CDR1 is MNHEY, CDR2 SVGAGI, per germline. This CDR3 region has 15 residues. This CDR3 is CASRDRWGVGYGYTF. The CDR3 bases are TGTGCCAGCCGGGACAGGTGGGGGGTTGGCTATGGCTACACCTTC.

The rearrangement uses TRBV12-3 or TRBV12-4 and TRBJ2-7; D is unresolved. The CDR3 has 11 residues. The V and J ends lost 5 bases and 3 bases respectively, with 5 bases between them. The CDR3 DNA is TGTGCCAGCAGTCTTAACTACGAGCAGTACTTC. It yields the protein CASSLNYEQYF.

The V and J genes are TRBV6-6 and TRBJ1-2; 7 nucleotides line up with TRBD1. The CDR3 is made up of 16 amino acids. Germline loops: CDR1 MNHNY, CDR2 SVGAGI (reference sequence). V gave up 0 bases and J gave up 4 bases; unmatched junction bases: 8. CDR3 region: CASSYSPGQRSYGYTF. The CDR3 DNA sequence: TGTGCCAGCAGTTACTCCCCGGGACAGAGATCCTATGGCTACACCTTC.

The V gene is TRBV27, the J gene TRBJ2-3, with TRBD2 matching 8 bases. The CDR3 totals 14 residues. CDR1 MNHEY and CDR2 SMNVEV come from the germline V gene (reference sequence). V trimming: 5 bases; J trimming: 5 bases; junction bases outside the gene matches: 6. The CDR3 coding sequence is TGTGCCAGCAGTCGGGGGGGGGCGGTAGATACGCAGTATTTT. This sequence encodes CASSRGGAVDTQYF.

The CDR3 protein is CASSMVRGLLQETQYF. For the CDR3, the DNA is TGTGCCAGCAGCATGGTCCGGGGTCTGTTACAAGAGACCCAGTACTTC. V gene TRBV6-2 or TRBV6-3 combines with J gene TRBJ2-5; D is perhaps TRBD2 (5 bases). The length of the CDR3 is 16 residues. The V gene's germline CDR1 is MNHEY and CDR2 SVGEGT. Between the trimmed V and J ends, which lost 6 bases and 2 bases, there was a span of 19 bases.

The J gene is TRBJ2-1, the V gene TRBV7-9; D gene unclear. V was trimmed by 10 bases and J by 0 bases, leaving 16 bases between them. This CDR3 comprises 15 residues. From germline, CDR1 is SEHNR and CDR2 FQNEAQ (reference sequence). The CDR3 sequence: CATFRGASSYNEQFF. The CDR3, as DNA: TGTGCCACCTTTCGAGGAGCGAGCTCCTACAATGAGCAGTTCTTC.

The chain couples TRBV7-3 to TRBJ1-1, with 8 positions matching TRBD1. The length of the CDR3 is 15 residues. V was clipped by 0 bases and J by 1 base; unmatched bases: 1. Germline loops: CDR1 SGHTA, CDR2 FQGTGA. The DNA of the CDR3 is TGTGCCAGCAGCTTAACCGGGACAGGGAACACTGAAGCTTTCTTT. It codes for CASSLTGTGNTEAFF.

This rearrangement joins TRBV6-1 to TRBJ2-2, with 7 bases lining up with TRBD2. Germline lookup yields CDR1 MNHNS and CDR2 SASEGT. The CDR3 consists of 15 residues. V lost 1 base, J lost 6 bases, and 5 bases stayed unmatched. CDR3 nucleotides: TGTGCCAGCAGTGAAGTGGCGGGAGTTGCCGGGGAGCTGTTTTTT. It specifies CASSEVAGVAGELFF.

The chain recombines TRBV6-2 or TRBV6-3 with TRBJ1-1; D perhaps matches TRBD1 (5 bases). The CDR3 runs 15 residues. With 6 bases removed from V and 0 bases from J, the gap between germline ends came to 14 bases. Germline V gene data show CDR1 as MNHEY and CDR2 as SVGEGT. The CDR3 DNA reads as TGTGCCAGCAGCCACAGGATTTTGATGAACACTGAAGCTTTCTTT. Residues: CASSHRILMNTEAFF.

This chain links TRBV19 with TRBJ2-5; no clear D gene. Trimming took off 3 bases at V and 2 bases at J, with 7 bases between the two ends. This CDR3 has 13 residues. Germline V gives CDR1 LNHDA, CDR2 SQIVND (reference sequence). CDR3 bases: TGTGCCAGTAGTATTACAAGACAAGAGACCCAGTACTTC. Translating it yields CASSITRQETQYF. The whole variable domain, filled in from reference TRBV19 and TRBJ2-5, reads DGGITQSPKYLFRKEGQNVTLSCEQNLNHDAMYWYRQDPGQGLRLIYYSQIVNDFQKGDIAEGYSVSREKKESFPLTVTSAQKNPTAFYLCASSITRQETQYFGPGTRLLVL.

The rearrangement joins TRBV19 to TRBJ2-2; 13 bases align to TRBD2. Unmatched junction bases numbered 3, after V lost 6 bases and J lost 5 bases. This CDR3 contains 15 residues. CDR1 is LNHDA, CDR2 SQIVND, per germline (reference sequence). The CDR3, as DNA: TGTGCCAGTAGGACTAGCGGGGGGCATACCGGGGAGCTGTTTTTT. Amino acid sequence: CASRTSGGHTGELFF.

This clone was seen more than once but under ten times. The rearrangement links TRBV7-2 to TRBJ2-7, with 8 bases identical to TRBD2. CDR3 size: 16 residues. The V gene's germline CDR1 is SGHTA and CDR2 FQGNSA. V lost 1 base to trimming and J lost 4 bases; unmatched junction nucleotides: 9. DNA for the CDR3: TGTGCCAGCAGCTTAGGCCCCCCTAGCGGGTGGTACGAGCAGTACTTC. It encodes CASSLGPPSGWYEQYF.

The chain joins TRBV19 to TRBJ1-2; no clear D gene. The CDR3 consists of 11 residues. Germline V CDR1 and CDR2: LNHDA, SQIVND (reference sequence). V was trimmed by 10 bases and J by 4 bases, leaving 10 bases between them. For the CDR3, the DNA is TGTGCCACGGGGAGCTCCTATGGCTACACCTTC. It encodes CATGSSYGYTF.

The rearrangement links TRBV28 to TRBJ1-2; D possibly corresponds to TRBD1 (6 bases). Germline values: CDR1 MDHEN, CDR2 SYDVKM. V gave up 6 bases and J gave up 4 bases, with 18 bases separating them. CDR3 length: 15 residues. CDR3 DNA sequence: TGTGCCAGCAGAACACAGGGACCGGGGCGCTATGGCTACACCTTC. This codes for CASRTQGPGRYGYTF.

The chain combines TRBV18 with TRBJ2-1; D might be TRBD1 (5 bases). Looked up from germline, CDR1 is KGHSH and CDR2 is LQKENI. This CDR3 has 16 amino acids. Between the trimmed V and J ends, which lost 0 bases and 5 bases, there was a span of 14 bases. The CDR3 here is CASSPPATVYNNEQFF. DNA of the CDR3: TGTGCCAGCTCACCACCGGCGACAGTTTATAACAATGAGCAGTTCTTC.

J is TRBJ1-1 and V is TRBV18, with TRBD1 as a possible D gene (5 bases). From germline, CDR1 is KGHSH and CDR2 LQKENI. There are 14 residues in the CDR3. Trimming took off 4 bases at V and 4 bases at J, with 13 bases between the two ends. The CDR3 coding sequence is TGTGCCAGCTCACTCCAGGGCTTCAGCACTGAAGCTTTCTTT. Encoded protein: CASSLQGFSTEAFF.

The chain joins TRBV27 to TRBJ2-7, with 8 bases lining up with TRBD2. Germline lookup yields CDR1 MNHEY and CDR2 SMNVEV (reference sequence). V was pared by 5 bases and J by 0 bases, with 12 bases of the junction left unmatched. This CDR3 region has 17 residues. This CDR3 is CASSPTLSGSYSYEQYF. CDR3 DNA: TGTGCCAGCAGTCCGACCTTGAGCGGGAGTTACTCCTACGAGCAGTACTTC.

This sequence joins TRBV19 and TRBJ1-2, with D possibly matching TRBD1 (6 bases). Germline V gene data show CDR1 as LNHDA and CDR2 as SQIVND (reference sequence). Trimming shortened V by 8 bases and J by 4 bases, and 11 bases separated the two germline ends. The CDR3 is made up of 12 amino acids. CDR3 DNA: TGTGCCAGTGGAGACAGGATCTATGGCTACACCTTC. Translated: CASGDRIYGYTF.

J is TRBJ1-1 and V is TRBV25-1, with D perhaps TRBD1 (6 bases). The CDR3 is 13 amino acids. Per germline, CDR1 MGHDK and CDR2 SYGVNS. V was pared by 5 bases and J by 11 bases, with 18 bases between. Here the CDR3 DNA reads TGTGCCAGCAGTCCAAATCTTCAGGGGTTGGCTTTCTTT. Protein sequence: CASSPNLQGLAFF. Supplemented by reference TRBV25-1 and TRBJ1-1, the full variable domain reads EADIYQTPRYLVIGTGKKITLECSQTMGHDKMYWYQQDPGMELHLIHYSYGVNSTEKGDLSSESTVSRIRTEHFPLTLESARPSHTSQYLCASSPNLQGLAFFGQGTRLTVV.

This chain joins TRBV28 and TRBJ2-7, with D perhaps TRBD1 (7 bases). The CDR3 length is 14 residues. V lost 7 bases and J lost 2, with 15 bases in between. Germline CDR1 is MDHEN and CDR2 is SYDVKM. The CDR3 DNA reads as TGTGCCAGCACCCGACAGGGAGGCCCCTACGAGCAGTACTTC. This encodes CASTRQGGPYEQYF.

V usage is TRBV5-4 and J usage is TRBJ2-2; D unclear. Trimming removed 4 bases at V and 3 bases at J, with 10 bases between. The CDR3 runs 14 residues. Germline V gives CDR1 SGHNT, CDR2 YYREEE (reference sequence). Here the CDR3 reads CASSIMAYTGELFF. CDR3 DNA sequence: TGTGCCAGCAGCATTATGGCATACACCGGGGAGCTGTTTTTT.

This chain links TRBV11-2 with TRBJ1-6, with TRBD1 matching over 8 bases. The CDR3 is 15 amino acids. The germline V gene has CDR1 SGHAT and CDR2 FQNNGV. Losses at the gene ends were 3 bases for V and 9 bases for J; bases not matched to a gene: 7. CDR3 amino acids: CASSFGQGSGSPLHF. CDR3 nucleotides: TGTGCCAGCAGCTTCGGACAGGGTTCGGGTTCACCCCTCCACTTT.